These 19 T cell receptor beta chains were sequenced from one sample in a study of shared clonotypes between healthy human individuals. Sequencing used immunoSEQ multiplex PCR; TCRdb keeps in-frame clones, though not all of them. The table records about 550,000 clones, around 95% of them present only once. Positively selected for CCR7, the CD45RO-negative cells used as naive CD8 cells excluded terminally differentiated effector memory CD45RA+ cells. Sequencing was done on a sample of naive CD8+ T cells sorted from blood. Receptor source: a woman aged 30 to 39 in good health.

The chain is built from TRBV5-6 and TRBJ2-3; the D gene is possibly TRBD1 (6 bases). CDR1 is SGHDT, CDR2 YYEEEE, per germline. V lost 0 bases and J lost 3, with 8 bases in between. This CDR3 is 14 amino acids long. The CDR3 DNA reads TGTGCCAGCAGCTTGGGAGGGGGTACAGATACGCAGTATTTT. Residues: CASSLGGGTDTQYF.

The CDR3 is CATSRPGLAGVGEQFF. CDR3 nucleotide sequence: TGTGCCACCAGCAGACCGGGACTAGCGGGAGTTGGTGAGCAGTTCTTC. The chain is built from TRBV15 and TRBJ2-1; 14 bases map to TRBD2. The germline CDR1 and CDR2 sequences are LNHNV and YYDKDF (reference sequence). This CDR3 has 16 amino acids. V lost 2 bases, J lost 9 bases, and 6 bases stayed unmatched.

The CDR3 protein is CASSAANRDNEQFF. In nucleotides, the CDR3 is TGTGCCAGCAGTGCGGCAAACAGAGACAATGAGCAGTTCTTC. This chain uses TRBV25-1 with TRBJ2-1; no firm D call. The CDR3 loop spans 14 amino acids. The germline CDR1 and CDR2 sequences are MGHDK and SYGVNS. V was trimmed by 4 bases and J by 5 bases, leaving 12 bases between them.

This clone was counted once. The V gene is TRBV30, the J gene TRBJ1-2; no clear D gene. Germline-derived CDR1 and CDR2 are GTSNPN and SVGIG (reference sequence). V shed 0 bases and J shed 3 bases, with 11 bases lying between them. The CDR3 totals 14 residues. CDR3 DNA sequence: TGTGCCTGGAGTGTAAACCCTTACTACTATGGCTACACCTTC. Its protein is CAWSVNPYYYGYTF.

The V and J genes are TRBV7-9 and TRBJ1-4, with D unclear. This CDR3 comprises 16 residues. V was trimmed by 1 base and J by 0 bases, leaving 9 bases between them. Germline V CDR1 and CDR2: SEHNR, FQNEAQ (reference sequence). This CDR3 reads CASSLEAGPTNEKLFF. CDR3 in DNA: TGTGCCAGCAGCTTAGAGGCGGGTCCAACTAATGAAAAACTGTTTTTT.

The CDR3 sequence is CASRPLISGNTIYF. The CDR3, as DNA: TGTGCCAGCAGACCCCTTATCTCTGGAAACACCATATATTTT. The chain uses TRBV28 and TRBJ1-3, with unresolved D. CDR1 and CDR2 from the germline V gene are MDHEN and SYDVKM. The CDR3 is made up of 14 amino acids. With 6 bases removed from V and 0 bases from J, the gap between germline ends came to 9 bases.

This clone was seen once. The gene calls are TRBV13 and TRBJ2-1; D is ambiguous. With 1 base removed from V and 8 bases from J, the gap between germline ends came to 12 bases. Per the germline V gene, CDR1 is PRHDT and CDR2 is FYEKMQ (reference sequence). This CDR3 contains 14 residues. CDR3 amino acids: CASSLVDTGDEQFF. Written as DNA, the CDR3 is TGTGCCAGCAGCTTAGTGGATACTGGGGATGAGCAGTTCTTC.

The rearrangement joins TRBV6-4 to TRBJ1-2; TRBD1 agrees at 8 bases. CDR3 size: 16 residues. V gave up 6 bases and J gave up 3 bases; unmatched junction bases: 12. Germline CDR1 MRHNA, CDR2 SNTAGT. CDR3 in amino acids: CASRKPYRGEDYGYTF. For the CDR3, the DNA is TGTGCCAGCAGGAAGCCGTACAGGGGGGAGGACTATGGCTACACCTTC.

V gene TRBV7-9 combines with J gene TRBJ2-1; D is perhaps TRBD2 (6 bases). The V gene's germline CDR1 is SEHNR and CDR2 FQNEAQ (reference sequence). This CDR3 comprises 16 residues. Deletions cut 2 bases from V and 7 bases from J, with 18 bases between. The CDR3 DNA sequence: TGTGCCAGCAGCTTACTAGGCGGGACCCTTTTGAATGAGCAGTTCTTC. Translation gives CASSLLGGTLLNEQFF. Full variable domain (remainder filled in from reference TRBV7-9 and TRBJ2-1): DTGVSQNPRHKITKRGQNVTFRCDPISEHNRLYWYRQTLGQGPEFLTYFQNEAQLEKSRLLSDRFSAERPKGSFSTLEIQRTEQGDSAMYLCASSLLGGTLLNEQFFGPGTRLTVL.

The genes are TRBV28 and TRBJ1-4; 9 nucleotides agree with TRBD1. The ends lost 1 base at V and 8 bases at J; junction bases unmatched: 11. Per the germline V gene, CDR1 is MDHEN and CDR2 is SYDVKM. The CDR3 has 17 residues. The CDR3 protein is CASSLSRGQGLGEKLFF. Written as DNA, the CDR3 is TGTGCCAGCAGTTTATCTAGAGGACAGGGGCTCGGAGAAAAACTGTTTTTT.

This chain uses TRBV7-9 with TRBJ2-2, with D uncertain. V lost 3 bases and J lost 5, with 10 bases in between. CDR3 length: 14 amino acids. CDR1 and CDR2 (germline): SEHNR, FQNEAQ (reference sequence). CDR3 in DNA: TGTGCCAGCAGCTTCCCCGAAGTTACCGGGGAGCTGTTTTTT. This encodes CASSFPEVTGELFF.

The chain has TRBV6-6 and TRBJ2-1; D is perhaps TRBD1 (5 bases). The CDR3 covers 14 residues. Looked up from germline, CDR1 is MNHNY and CDR2 is SVGAGI (reference sequence). V was pared by 7 bases and J by 0 bases, with 10 bases between. The CDR3 is CASNQGSSYNEQFF. The CDR3 DNA is TGTGCCAGCAATCAGGGAAGCTCCTACAATGAGCAGTTCTTC.

In the case of this clone: Distinct nucleotide sequences in the sample also encode this CDR3. This chain joins TRBV27 and TRBJ2-7; 9 nucleotides match TRBD2. Per germline, CDR1 MNHEY and CDR2 SMNVEV (reference sequence). J gave up 2 bases and V 6 bases, and 5 bases lay outside the gene matches. The CDR3 consists of 14 residues. CDR3 bases: TGTGCCAGCAGCCTAGCGGGGAGAGCCTACGAGCAGTACTTC. Translated, it gives CASSLAGRAYEQYF.

V is TRBV28 and J is TRBJ2-5; perhaps D is TRBD1 or TRBD2 (6 bases each). Matching the DNA end better, TRBJ2-7 makes the J call doubtful. CDR3 length equals 14 residues. Germline CDR1 reads MDHEN; CDR2 reads SYDVKM. DNA for the CDR3: TGTGCCAGCAGTTTTTGGGGGGCGCCCTACGAGCAGTACTTC. Its translation: CASSFWGAPYEQYF.

This clone has a single count. CDR3 sequence reads: CASSSSWTQESGANVLTF. In DNA, the CDR3 is TGTGCCAGCAGCTCGAGCTGGACCCAGGAATCTGGGGCCAACGTCCTGACTTTC. This rearrangement joins TRBV5-6 to TRBJ2-6, with D unresolved. Germline CDR1 reads SGHDT; CDR2 reads YYEEEE. Trimming stripped 3 bases from V and 1 base from J, with 17 bases between. This CDR3 spans 18 amino acids.

This chain connects TRBV19 to TRBJ1-2; 7 nucleotides align to TRBD1. V lost 3 bases, J lost 4 bases, and 14 bases stayed unmatched. The CDR3 is made up of 17 amino acids. Germline V lookup: CDR1 LNHDA, CDR2 SQIVND (reference sequence). CDR3 sequence reads: CASSMLHRGPEGYGYTF. The DNA of the CDR3 is TGTGCCAGTAGTATGTTACACAGGGGACCCGAGGGCTATGGCTACACCTTC.

This clone was seen once. The CDR3 loop is CASSVSSGANVLTF. DNA for the CDR3: TGTGCCAGCAGCGTCAGCTCCGGGGCCAACGTCCTGACTTTC. The gene calls are TRBV9 and TRBJ2-6; unclear D gene. The germline gives CDR1 SGDLS, CDR2 YYNGEE. The CDR3 is 14 amino acids. V lost 2 bases and J lost 4, with 7 bases in between.

This clone was seen only once. The chain recombines TRBV6-5 with TRBJ2-5; 10 nucleotides agree with TRBD1. This CDR3 comprises 15 residues. Germline loops: CDR1 MNHEY, CDR2 SVGAGI. The V segment lost 5 bases and the J segment 0 bases; nucleotides outside the gene matches: 3. The CDR3 region has the DNA TGTGCCAGCAGTAAGGACAGGGGGGACCAAGAGACCCAGTACTTC. Its translation: CASSKDRGDQETQYF.

This rearrangement joins TRBV7-9 to TRBJ1-1; D is unclear. Germline V gene data show CDR1 as SEHNR and CDR2 as FQNEAQ (reference sequence). The CDR3 has 13 residues. V shed 5 bases and J shed 6 bases, with 13 bases lying between them. In DNA, the CDR3 is TGTGCCAGCAGCCCTATGGCAAGGGCTGAAGCTTTCTTT. Amino acids: CASSPMARAEAFF.